This T cell receptor beta chain was sequenced in a study of blood T cell repertoires in COVID-19 (dated by TCRdb to about 2020). Background for the entire study: Collaborator samples came from the United States, Italy and Spain and covered acute and convalescent phases of COVID-19. The prospective study material was composed of cDNA or gDNA derived from T cells, B-cell-depleted T cells, or PBMCs. Deeply sampled blood TCRbeta repertoires from subjects exposed to, actively infected with, or recovered from COVID-19 were included in the dataset. The repertoires were released in a freely available public database meant as a resource for research on the immune response to SARS-CoV-2. Samples came from the ongoing ImmuneRACE study (first 160 participants) plus 1,254 subjects from 6 global collaborators. Sample metadata almost always included a de-identified subject ID, COVID-19 status, age in years and sex. Where available, HLA class I and class II types were obtained from metadata supplied by the sample provider rather than from assay-based typing.

TCRbeta CDR3 regions were amplified from genomic DNA by means of the immunoSEQ Assay, a bias-controlled multiplex PCR. The paper's data handling went like this. Within the assay, amplification of reference gene primers was used to estimate how many nucleated cells each sample contained. To quantify the absolute abundance of each unique TCRbeta CDR3 rearrangement, sequence reads were collapsed and filtered. For each sample, productive Simpson clonality was calculated by taking the square root of Simpson's diversity index across productive rearrangements. TCRdb mirrors the immuneACCESS table, restricted to in-frame sequences. Some clones are absent from its copies; in checked studies, under half trace to an unresolved V gene, and the reason for the others is unknown. For V, J and clone size, that table is used; D and trimming come from the DNA. The table for this sample lists 95,000 to 150,000 clones; approximately 85% of them were counted only once. Over 4.5% of the sample is taken by the ten largest.

What the authors observed across the whole study: How much clinical and demographic metadata was included differed by source and by participant, and the metadata was provided uncurated.

According to the germline V gene (reference sequence), CDR1 reads WNHNN and CDR2 reads SYGVQD. Its CDR3 holds 13 amino acids, cysteine through phenylalanine. CDR3 DNA only is kept here, 39 bases in frame from base 1. V is reduced by 4 bases and J by 11 bases, leaving a spacing of 14 bases between them. The collaborating institutions used their own protocols to collect whole blood in K2EDTA tubes. Collaborator samples were shipped for TCRbeta analysis as frozen whole blood, isolated PBMCs, or DNA extracted from either sample type. This clone was seen many times. Its antigen is currently not known. No base quality values were provided; no much bigger clone lies one nucleotide off.

The chain couples TRBV10-1 to TRBJ1-4, with the D segment identity uncertain. The sample was peripheral blood. This TCR came from a human donor in a cohort sampled during active COVID-19. DNA sequence: TGCGCCAGCAGTGTTTCAGAAACGGGGAAACTGTTTTTT. Translated, this is CASSVSETGKLFF.